This TCR beta chain originates from a study of T cells after yellow fever vaccination. Germline CDR1 and CDR2: MNHEY and SMNVEV (reference sequence). The ends were cut back, 6 bases at V and 4 bases at J, with 13 bases in the middle. The CDR3 has 14 amino acids. From the 5' RACE reads, TCRdb called clonotypes with MiXCR, one entry per CDR3 protein. The sample contains 120,000 or so distinct CDR3 sequences, over 12% of which appear only once. This chain uses TRBV27 with TRBJ1-5, with D hard to call. This receptor was taken from a man younger than 35 who received the YFV17D yellow fever vaccine. The material sequenced was CD8+ T cells sorted from PBMCs, taken 5 days after the yellow fever booster vaccination. The CDR3 DNA follows: TGTGCCAGCAGACTACTTGGACGGAATCAGCCCCAGCATTTT. Its translation is CASRLLGRNQPQHF.